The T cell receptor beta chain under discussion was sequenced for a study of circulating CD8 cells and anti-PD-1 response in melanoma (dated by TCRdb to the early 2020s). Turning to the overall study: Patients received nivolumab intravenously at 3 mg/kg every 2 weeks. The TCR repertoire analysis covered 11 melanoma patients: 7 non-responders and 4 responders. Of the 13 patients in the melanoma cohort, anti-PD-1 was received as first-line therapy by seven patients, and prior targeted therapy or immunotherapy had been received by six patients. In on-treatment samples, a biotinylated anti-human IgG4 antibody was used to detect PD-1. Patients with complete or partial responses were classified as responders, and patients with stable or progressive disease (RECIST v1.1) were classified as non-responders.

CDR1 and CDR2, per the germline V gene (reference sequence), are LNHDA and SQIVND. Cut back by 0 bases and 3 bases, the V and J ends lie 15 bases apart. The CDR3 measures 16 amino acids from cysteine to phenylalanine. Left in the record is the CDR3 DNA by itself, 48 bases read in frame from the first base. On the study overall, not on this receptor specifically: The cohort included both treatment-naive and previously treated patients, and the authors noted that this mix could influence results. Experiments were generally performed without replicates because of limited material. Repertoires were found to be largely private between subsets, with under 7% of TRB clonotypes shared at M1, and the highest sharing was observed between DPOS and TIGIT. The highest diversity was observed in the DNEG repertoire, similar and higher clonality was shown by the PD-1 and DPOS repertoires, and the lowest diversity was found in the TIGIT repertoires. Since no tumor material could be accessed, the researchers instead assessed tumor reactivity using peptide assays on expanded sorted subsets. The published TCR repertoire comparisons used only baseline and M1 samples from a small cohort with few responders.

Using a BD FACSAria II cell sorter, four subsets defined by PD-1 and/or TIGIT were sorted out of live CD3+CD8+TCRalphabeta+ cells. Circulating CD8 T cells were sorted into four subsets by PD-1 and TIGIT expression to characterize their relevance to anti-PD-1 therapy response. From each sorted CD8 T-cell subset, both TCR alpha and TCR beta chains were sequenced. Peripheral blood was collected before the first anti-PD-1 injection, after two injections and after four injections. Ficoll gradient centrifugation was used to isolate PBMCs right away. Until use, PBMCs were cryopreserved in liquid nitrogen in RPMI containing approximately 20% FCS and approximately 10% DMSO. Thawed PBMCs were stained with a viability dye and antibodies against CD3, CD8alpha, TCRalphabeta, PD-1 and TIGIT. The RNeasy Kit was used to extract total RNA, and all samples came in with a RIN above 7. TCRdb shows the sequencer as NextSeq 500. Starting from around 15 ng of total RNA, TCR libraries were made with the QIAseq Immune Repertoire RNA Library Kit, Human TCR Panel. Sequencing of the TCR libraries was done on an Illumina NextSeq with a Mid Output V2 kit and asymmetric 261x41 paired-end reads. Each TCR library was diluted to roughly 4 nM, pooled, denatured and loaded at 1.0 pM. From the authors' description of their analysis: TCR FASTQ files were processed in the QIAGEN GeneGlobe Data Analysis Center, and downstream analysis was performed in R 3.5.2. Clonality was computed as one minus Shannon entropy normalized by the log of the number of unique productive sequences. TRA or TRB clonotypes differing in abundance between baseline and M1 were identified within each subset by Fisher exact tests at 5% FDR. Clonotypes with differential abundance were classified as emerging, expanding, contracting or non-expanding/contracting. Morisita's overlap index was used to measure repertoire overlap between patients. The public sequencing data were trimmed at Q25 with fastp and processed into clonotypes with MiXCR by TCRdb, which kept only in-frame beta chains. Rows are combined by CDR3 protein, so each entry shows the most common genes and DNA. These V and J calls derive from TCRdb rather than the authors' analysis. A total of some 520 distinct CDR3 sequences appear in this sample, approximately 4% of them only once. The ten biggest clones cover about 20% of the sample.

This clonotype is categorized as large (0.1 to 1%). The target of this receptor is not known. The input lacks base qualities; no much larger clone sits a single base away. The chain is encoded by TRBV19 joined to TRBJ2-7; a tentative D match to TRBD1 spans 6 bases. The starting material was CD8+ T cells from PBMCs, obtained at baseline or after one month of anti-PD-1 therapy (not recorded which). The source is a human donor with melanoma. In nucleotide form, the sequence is TGTGCCAGTAGTATAGATCCCGGGACACCGTTCTACGAGCAGTACTTC. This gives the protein CASSIDPGTPFYEQYF.